Each of the 23 T cell receptor beta chains below was sequenced from the same sample in a study of blood T cell repertoires in COVID-19 (dated by TCRdb to 2019 to 2021). Libraries were built with the immunoSEQ multiplex PCR assay. TCRdb obtained this table from immuneACCESS and retained in-frame rearrangements with V and J assigned. These tables miss some clones; where compared with another copy, unresolved V genes account for less than half of the shortfall, and the remainder is unexplained. Counted in this sample were roughly 360,000 clones; more than 75% of them appeared once. The top ten hold roughly 1.1% of the sample. Sequences were obtained from peripheral blood. These receptors all come from a human donor with acute or convalescent COVID-19. The donor label of this sample is uncertain.

The V gene is TRBV5-1, the J gene TRBJ2-1; D is perhaps TRBD2 (6 bases). Germline V gene lookup returns CDR1 SGHRS and CDR2 YFSETQ. V lost 3 bases and J 8 bases, leaving 12 bases between the germline ends. This CDR3 comprises 13 residues. The CDR3 loop reads CASSSLAPHEQFF. CDR3 DNA sequence: TGCGCCAGCAGCTCACTAGCCCCCCATGAGCAGTTCTTC.

This chain links TRBV7-8 with TRBJ2-5, with unresolved D. The CDR3 extends over 10 amino acids. V was shortened by 4 bases and J by 5 bases, with 2 bases between the two germline ends. Germline-derived CDR1 and CDR2 are SGHVS and FQNEAQ. The CDR3 loop is CASSSETQYF. The DNA for the CDR3 is TGTGCCAGCAGCTCGGAGACCCAGTACTTC.

The chain combines TRBV7-6 with TRBJ2-1; 11 bases agree with TRBD2. The CDR3 totals 15 residues. V gave up 5 bases and J gave up 2 bases; unmatched junction bases: 2. Per the germline V gene, CDR1 is SGHVS and CDR2 is FNYEAQ. CDR3 residues: CASSLGLAAYNEQFF. CDR3 coding DNA: TGTGCCAGCAGCCTGGGACTAGCGGCCTACAATGAGCAGTTCTTC.

The chain couples TRBV6-5 to TRBJ1-6; tentatively, D is TRBD1 (6 bases). The V gene's germline CDR1 is MNHEY and CDR2 SVGAGI. The CDR3 is made up of 15 amino acids. The V and J ends lost 4 bases and 9 bases respectively, with 16 bases between them. CDR3 nucleotides: TGTGCCAGCAGTTTGTCGCGGACAGTGGGTTCACCCCTCCACTTT. It translates to CASSLSRTVGSPLHF.

The chain recombines TRBV5-1 with TRBJ2-4; 7 bases fit TRBD1. CDR1 SGHRS and CDR2 YFSETQ come from the germline V gene. The V segment lost 7 bases and the J segment 7 bases; nucleotides outside the gene matches: 11. The CDR3 contains 14 residues. The CDR3 spells CASGPGQPGNIQYF. As DNA, the CDR3 is TGCGCCAGCGGCCCGGGACAGCCGGGGAACATTCAGTACTTC.

This clone has only one observation. The chain joins TRBV29-1 to TRBJ1-2, with 12 bases lining up with TRBD1. The junction had 9 bases not matched to a gene; V was cut back by 6 bases and J by 7 bases. The CDR3 runs to 14 residues. CDR1 is SQVTM, CDR2 ANQGSEA, per germline. Here the CDR3 DNA reads TGCAGCGTCACTGCCGGGACAGGGGGCTTTGGCTACACCTTC. As protein: CSVTAGTGGFGYTF.

The sample holds many counts of this clone. J is TRBJ2-5 and V is TRBV10-3; 8 bases are shared with TRBD1. Germline lookup yields CDR1 ENHRY and CDR2 SYGVKD. The CDR3 is made up of 13 amino acids. The V segment lost 10 bases and the J segment 5 bases; nucleotides outside the gene matches: 9. The CDR3 is CATGQGMGETQYF. The CDR3 DNA reads as TGTGCCACCGGACAGGGTATGGGTGAGACCCAGTACTTC.

V gene TRBV6-5 combines with J gene TRBJ1-2; 8 nucleotides align to TRBD1. The CDR3 runs 13 residues. CDR1 MNHEY and CDR2 SVGAGI come from the germline V gene. V was clipped by 11 bases and J by 6 bases; unmatched bases: 11. The CDR3 region has the DNA TGTGCCTCCTCGGCGGCAGGGGGCGATGGCTACACCTTC. Protein sequence: CASSAAGGDGYTF.

The rearrangement uses TRBV10-3 and TRBJ1-5, with D possibly being TRBD1 (6 bases). Trimming pared 11 bases from V and 4 bases from J, leaving 18 bases between. Per germline, CDR1 ENHRY and CDR2 SYGVKD. CDR3 length: 14 amino acids. In DNA form, the CDR3 reads TGTGCCTCTTCCTACCGGGACATTAATCAGCCCCAGCATTTT. Translating gives CASSYRDINQPQHF.

The rearrangement uses TRBV19 and TRBJ1-2, with TRBD1 matching 7 bases. The V gene end was trimmed by 7 bases and the J gene end by 1 base; junction bases not matched to a gene: 6. Germline V gene lookup returns CDR1 LNHDA and CDR2 SQIVND (reference sequence). This CDR3 spans 14 amino acids. CDR3 amino acids: CASNLGQFNYGYTF. In nucleotides, the CDR3 is TGTGCCAGTAACTTGGGACAGTTTAACTATGGCTACACCTTC.

The genes are TRBV30 and TRBJ1-1; TRBD1 might be the D (6 bases). The V gene lost 3 bases and the J gene lost 1 base, with 12 bases spanning the gap. Looked up from germline, CDR1 is GTSNPN and CDR2 is SVGIG (reference sequence). The CDR3 runs 14 residues. The DNA for the CDR3 is TGTGCCTGGAGACGGAAACAGGGGAACACTGAAGCTTTCTTT. Its translation: CAWRRKQGNTEAFF.

The chain carries TRBV30 and TRBJ2-6; no firm D call. From germline, CDR1 is GTSNPN and CDR2 SVGIG (reference sequence). V lost 2 bases and J lost 4, with 6 bases in between. The CDR3 sequence is 13 residues long. DNA of the CDR3: TGTGCCTGGAGTCCTAGGGGGGCCAACGTCCTGACTTTC. Residues: CAWSPRGANVLTF.

The chain couples TRBV12-3 or TRBV12-4 to TRBJ1-5, with unresolved D. V was pared by 8 bases and J by 4 bases, with 12 bases between. The CDR3 is 13 residues long. The CDR3 loop is CASHEDGNQPQHF. CDR3 sequence (DNA): TGTGCCAGCCATGAAGACGGGAATCAGCCCCAGCATTTT.

This chain links TRBV28 with TRBJ1-1, with D perhaps TRBD1 (5 bases). The CDR3 runs to 17 residues. Trimming cost V 3 bases and J 2 bases, with 19 bases left between them. Germline CDR1 is MDHEN and CDR2 is SYDVKM. In DNA, the CDR3 is TGTGCCAGCAGTTTTATCTTCCAGACAGAAGAAAACACTGAAGCTTTCTTT. Its protein is CASSFIFQTEENTEAFF. Together with reference TRBV28 and TRBJ1-1, the CDR3 gives the full variable domain: DVKVTQSSRYLVKRTGEKVFLECVQDMDHENMFWYRQDPGLGLRLIYFSYDVKMKEKGDIPEGYSVSREKKERFSLILESASTNQTSMYLCASSFIFQTEENTEAFFGQGTRLTVV.

The rearrangement uses TRBV28 and TRBJ2-5; 8 bases are shared with TRBD1. The trim removed 5 bases at V and 5 bases at J, leaving 7 bases unmatched. The CDR3 extends over 14 amino acids. Looked up from germline, CDR1 is MDHEN and CDR2 is SYDVKM. CDR3 loop: CASSLRQGSETQYF. Written as DNA, the CDR3 is TGTGCCAGCAGTCTGCGACAGGGGTCGGAGACCCAGTACTTC.

The J gene is TRBJ2-3, the V gene TRBV6-2 or TRBV6-3, with TRBD2 as a possible D gene (6 bases). The V and J ends lost 4 bases and 7 bases respectively, with 18 bases between them. The V gene's germline CDR1 is MNHEY and CDR2 SVGEGT. There are 15 residues in the CDR3. DNA of the CDR3: TGTGCCAGCAGTTCTTCTAGCGTAAGCAGACATACGCAGTATTTT. Protein sequence: CASSSSSVSRHTQYF.

This chain joins TRBV29-1 and TRBJ1-1; 8 positions agree with TRBD1. Looked up from germline, CDR1 is SQVTM and CDR2 is ANQGSEA. Losses at the gene ends were 6 bases for V and 7 bases for J; bases not matched to a gene: 7. This CDR3 is 12 amino acids long. In DNA, the CDR3 is TGCAGCGTGCGGACAGGGTTGAGTGAAGCTTTCTTT. Protein sequence: CSVRTGLSEAFF.

The chain uses TRBV3-1 (or the pseudogene TRBV3-2) and TRBJ1-3, with TRBD1 matching 8 bases. With 6 bases clipped from V and 3 bases from J, the junction kept 4 bases outside the gene matches. The CDR3 is 14 amino acids. Germline lookup yields CDR1 LGHDT and CDR2 YNNKEL (reference sequence). CDR3 protein: CASRIQGGGNTIYF. The CDR3, as DNA: TGTGCCAGCAGGATACAGGGGGGTGGAAACACCATATATTTT.

The gene calls are TRBV5-1 and TRBJ2-4, with 16 nucleotides matching TRBD2. V shed 4 bases and J 7 bases; nucleotides not matched to a gene: 8. Germline values: CDR1 SGHRS, CDR2 YFSETQ. The CDR3 runs to 17 residues. CDR3 nucleotide sequence: TGCGCCAGCAGCGCGGGACTAGCGGGAGGGCAGGGGAACATTCAGTACTTC. Translating gives CASSAGLAGGQGNIQYF. Together with reference TRBV5-1 and TRBJ2-4, the CDR3 gives the full variable domain: KAGVTQTPRYLIKTRGQQVTLSCSPISGHRSVSWYQQTPGQGLQFLFEYFSETQRNKGNFPGRFSGRQFSNSRSEMNVSTLELGDSALYLCASSAGLAGGQGNIQYFGAGTRLSVL.

The rearrangement joins TRBV5-6 to TRBJ2-7, with 13 bases that match TRBD2. Germline assignment: CDR1 SGHDT and CDR2 YYEEEE. The CDR3 runs 17 residues. The ends lost 4 bases at V and 2 bases at J; junction bases unmatched: 9. The DNA of the CDR3 is TGTGCCAGCAGCCCTGGACTAGCGGGAGTCGTGGCCTACGAGCAGTACTTC. Its protein is CASSPGLAGVVAYEQYF.

This clone was recorded once. The chain joins TRBV5-1 to TRBJ2-7; maybe TRBD1 (5 bases). Between the trimmed V and J ends, which lost 0 bases and 2 bases, there was a span of 9 bases. The germline V gene has CDR1 SGHRS and CDR2 YFSETQ. This CDR3 is built from 14 residues. The CDR3 bases are TGCGCCAGCAGCTTGGCGGCAGGGCCCTACGAGCAGTACTTC. Translation gives CASSLAAGPYEQYF.

The V and J genes are TRBV11-2 and TRBJ2-5, with TRBD1 matching over 11 bases. CDR3 size: 16 residues. V lost 1 base and J lost 3; bases outside the gene matches: 4. The germline V gene has CDR1 SGHAT and CDR2 FQNNGV. The CDR3 protein is CASSLVGTGGKETQYF. CDR3 nucleotides: TGTGCCAGCAGCTTAGTTGGGACAGGGGGGAAAGAGACCCAGTACTTC. Drawing the rest from reference TRBV11-2 and TRBJ2-5, the complete variable domain is EAGVAQSPRYKIIEKRQSVAFWCNPISGHATLYWYQQILGQGPKLLIQFQNNGVVDDSQLPKDRFSAERLKGVDSTLKIQPAKLEDSAVYLCASSLVGTGGKETQYFGPGTRLLVL.

The chain links TRBV9 to TRBJ2-7; TRBD2 aligns across 7 bases. The V gene's germline CDR1 is SGDLS and CDR2 YYNGEE. The CDR3 extends over 14 amino acids. V was pared by 4 bases and J by 2 bases, with 6 bases of the junction left unmatched. Here the CDR3 DNA reads TGTGCCAGCAGCACCGGACTAGGCCCCTACGAGCAGTACTTC. Translation: CASSTGLGPYEQYF.